This TCR beta chain was sequenced during a study of OX40 agonist ivuxolimab in advanced cancers. On the study more broadly: Averaging roughly 60 years in age, with a range of roughly 23 to 80, the cohort was 65% to 85% male. The study's findings and limits: Expanded clones belonging to CD8+ T cells outnumbered, on average, those of CD4+.

Libraries were prepared by immunoSEQ multiplex PCR; TCRdb keeps only in-frame clonotypes and omits some of them. The sample has some 66,000 clones, more than 60% seen once. J was trimmed by 7 bases and V by 2 bases; bases with no gene match: 10. Germline V gene lookup returns CDR1 SGHDN and CDR2 FVKESK. The CDR3 has 17 residues. As to this clone: Its antigen is unidentified.

The TCR was taken from an adult with an advanced solid tumor such as melanoma, head and neck, liver or kidney cancer. The sequences come from CD4+ or CD8+ T cells sorted from blood, collected in a trial of the OX40 agonist ivuxolimab. This chain links TRBV14 with TRBJ1-4, with TRBD1 identical over 10 bases. The CDR3, as DNA: TGTGCCAGCAGCCAAAATCAGGACAGGGGGATAAGTGAAAAACTGTTTTTT. Its protein product is CASSQNQDRGISEKLFF.